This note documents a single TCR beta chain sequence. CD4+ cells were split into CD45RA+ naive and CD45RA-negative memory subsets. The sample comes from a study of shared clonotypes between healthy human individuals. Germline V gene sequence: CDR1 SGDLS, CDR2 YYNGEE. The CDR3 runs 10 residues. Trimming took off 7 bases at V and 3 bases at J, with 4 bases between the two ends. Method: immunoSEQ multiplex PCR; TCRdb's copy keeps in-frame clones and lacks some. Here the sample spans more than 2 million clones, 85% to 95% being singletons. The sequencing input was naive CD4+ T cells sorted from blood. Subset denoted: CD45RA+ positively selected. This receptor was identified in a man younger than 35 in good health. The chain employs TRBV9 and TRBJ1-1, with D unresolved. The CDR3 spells CASGDTEAFF. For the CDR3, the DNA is TGTGCCAGCGGGGACACTGAAGCTTTCTTT.